This is a list of T cell receptor beta chains from one sample in a study of blood T cells in healthy people across ages. TCRdb reprocessed the 5' RACE reads with MiXCR, giving one entry per CDR3 protein. The sample lists 2 million or so distinct CDR3 sequences; approximately 50% were seen once. The sample consisted of blood. The receptors here all came from a woman aged 40 to 55 in good health. Each CDR3 is given with its conserved first and last residue. D genes are given only for firm matches. Rows give clone size only sometimes, using once, few, many, or a class for an expanded clone.

V	D	size	J	DNA	CDR3
TRBV20-1	.	.	TRBJ2-7	TGCAGTGCTAGCAACGTCGACTACGAGCAGTACTTC	CSASNVDYEQYF
TRBV6-5	.	few	TRBJ1-4	TGTGCCAGCAGTTACTCGTTTAAGGGGTTCGGAGAAAAACTGTTTTTT	CASSYSFKGFGEKLFF
TRBV15	.	once	TRBJ1-4	TGTGCCACCAGCAGCCGAAGATCGGGCACAACTAATGAAGAACTGTTTTTT	CATSSRRSGTTNEELFF
TRBV12-3/TRBV12-4	.	few	TRBJ1-2	TGTGCCAGCAGTTTAGGGGGCGGGCAGGCGGGCTATGGCTACACCTTC	CASSLGGGQAGYGYTF
TRBV5-1	.	.	TRBJ1-6	TGCGCCAGCAGCTTGGGAGCAAGGAGCTCCTATAATTCACCCCTCCACTTT	CASSLGARSSYNSPLHF
TRBV10-3	TRBD1	.	TRBJ2-4	TGTGCCATCAGTGAGTCCCCCACAGGGGGCAAAAACATTCAGTACTTC	CAISESPTGGKNIQYF
TRBV10-3	.	many	TRBJ2-7	TGTGCCATCAGTCGACCGGGAATGGCCAACTACGAGCAGTACTTC	CAISRPGMANYEQYF
TRBV11-2	.	.	TRBJ2-7	TGTGCCAGCAGCCTAACGAGGCACGAGCAGTACTTC	CASSLTRHEQYF
TRBV6-6	.	.	TRBJ1-2	TGTGCCAGCAGACCCTCGGACCGACCTACCTATGGCTACACCTTC	CASRPSDRPTYGYTF
TRBV20-1	.	.	TRBJ2-1	TGCAGTGCTAGACGGGCCGGGGCCTACTCCTACAATGAGCAGTTCTTC	CSARRAGAYSYNEQFF
TRBV29-1	TRBD1	.	TRBJ2-5	TGCAGCATCAAGACAGGGTGGCAAGAGACCCAGTACTTC	CSIKTGWQETQYF
TRBV12-3/TRBV12-4	.	.	TRBJ2-5	TGTGCCAGCAGTACCCGGACAGAAACGGGGCAGTACTTC	CASSTRTETGQYF
TRBV20-1	.	few	TRBJ1-4	TGCAGTGCTAGAGATGACGAGGTAGTATCTGAAAAACTGTTTTTT	CSARDDEVVSEKLFF
TRBV15	.	few	TRBJ2-6	TGTGCCACCAGCAGGAGGGCCATGTGGGGCTCTAGCTCTGGGGCCAACGTCCTGACTTTC	CATSRRAMWGSSSGANVLTF
TRBV20-1	TRBD1	few	TRBJ2-7	TGCAGTGCTAGAGAGGGACAGGGTGGTAGGGAGCAGTACTTC	CSAREGQGGREQYF
TRBV20-1	.	many	TRBJ2-4	TGCAGTGCTGCCTACCCAGGGGACCCCAAAAACATTCAGTACTTC	CSAAYPGDPKNIQYF
TRBV5-1	.	once	TRBJ1-1	TGCGCCAGCAGCTTGGATGTCCAGGGGAACACTGAAGCTTTCTTT	CASSLDVQGNTEAFF
TRBV28	TRBD1	.	TRBJ1-1	TGTGCCAGCAGTCCTGTACTGACAGGGCGGAGGACTGAAGCTTTCTTT	CASSPVLTGRRTEAFF
TRBV29-1	TRBD2	.	TRBJ2-1	TGCAGCGTTGGCGGGGGAGCCTACAATGAGCAGTTCTTC	CSVGGGAYNEQFF
TRBV6-2/TRBV6-3	TRBD2	.	TRBJ2-5	TGTGCCAGCGGCCAGCGGGGGGGAGTTGGGGAGACCCAGTACTTC	CASGQRGGVGETQYF
TRBV4-3	TRBD1	few	TRBJ2-7	TGCGCCAGCAGCCAAGGGATCGGGACAGGGAACGAGCAGTACTTC	CASSQGIGTGNEQYF
TRBV19	.	.	TRBJ2-1	TGTGCCAGTATAAGAGGGGGGGCTAGTCACGATGAGCAGTTCTTC	CASIRGGASHDEQFF
TRBV28	TRBD1	.	TRBJ1-4	TGTGCCAGCAGGACAGGGGGCGGAGGTGAAAAACTGTTTTTT	CASRTGGGGEKLFF
TRBV5-1	.	once	TRBJ1-1	TGCGCCAGCAGATCTTCAGGGACTGAAGCTTTCTTT	CASRSSGTEAFF
TRBV10-3	TRBD1	.	TRBJ1-4	TGTGCCATCAGTGGACCGGGACAGGGAAGCGAAAAACTGTTTTTT	CAISGPGQGSEKLFF
TRBV12-3/TRBV12-4	.	.	TRBJ1-2	TGTGCCAGCAGTAACCTGACAGATTCCTATGGCTACACCTTC	CASSNLTDSYGYTF
TRBV7-2	TRBD1	.	TRBJ1-2	TGTGCCAGCAGCTTAGGAGGTGGACAGGGAAGGCACTATGGCTACACCTTC	CASSLGGGQGRHYGYTF
TRBV20-1	TRBD2	.	TRBJ2-3	TGCAGTGCTCCCCGGGGGACTAGCGGGAGATTCCCAGATACGCAGTATTTT	CSAPRGTSGRFPDTQYF
TRBV24-1	.	.	TRBJ1-2	TGTGCCACCAGTGACGGAGGACGGACCTATGGCTACACCTTC	CATSDGGRTYGYTF
TRBV2	.	.	TRBJ1-5	TGTGCCAGCACCCGGGACCTTCAGCCCCAGCATTTT	CASTRDLQPQHF
TRBV28	TRBD1	.	TRBJ1-5	TGTGCCAGCATGCCGGGACAGTCCAATCAGCCCCAGCATTTT	CASMPGQSNQPQHF
TRBV7-2	.	.	TRBJ1-1	TGTGCCAGCAGCCGGGACCGGATTATGAACACTGAAGCTTTCTTT	CASSRDRIMNTEAFF
TRBV29-1	.	.	TRBJ2-6	TGCAGCGTTGACATTGGGGCCAACGTCCTGACTTTC	CSVDIGANVLTF
TRBV11-2	TRBD2	.	TRBJ2-1	TGTGCCAGCAGCTTAGAGGGTAGCGGGGGGGCCAGCAATGAGCAGTTCTTC	CASSLEGSGGASNEQFF
TRBV10-2	.	.	TRBJ2-3	TGCGCCAGCAGTGAGTCAGGGGCTGCGGATACGCAGTATTTT	CASSESGAADTQYF
TRBV5-1	.	many	TRBJ2-5	TGTGCCAGCAGGTACCAAGAGACCCAGTACTTC	CASRYQETQYF
TRBV6-5	.	.	TRBJ2-5	TGTGCCAGCAGTTACCGTACCCCGGGGGCTGGGTATGAGCAGTACTTC	CASSYRTPGAGYEQYF
TRBV2	.	.	TRBJ2-7	TGTGCCAGCAGTGAACAAACCCGGATAACCTACGAGCAGTACTTC	CASSEQTRITYEQYF
TRBV7-9	.	few	TRBJ2-4	TGTGCCAGCAGCCCCCCCTTGTCCCAAGTCCTAGCCAAAAACATTCAGTACTTC	CASSPPLSQVLAKNIQYF
TRBV20-1	TRBD1	.	TRBJ1-5	TGCAGTGCTAGGGTCGGGGACAGGGGGCAACCCCAGCATTTT	CSARVGDRGQPQHF
TRBV12-3/TRBV12-4	.	many	TRBJ2-3	TGTGCCAGCAGCTTAAGGACTAGCACAGATACGCAGTATTTT	CASSLRTSTDTQYF
TRBV18	.	.	TRBJ1-2	TGTGCCAGCTCTCTTCTCCGGACAACTTATGGCTACACCTTC	CASSLLRTTYGYTF
TRBV7-2	.	.	TRBJ2-5	TGTGCCAGCAGCTTAAAGGCGGGGAAAGAGACCCAGTACTTC	CASSLKAGKETQYF
TRBV20-1	TRBD1	.	TRBJ2-1	TGCAGTGCTAGGCAGACAGGGGGAAAAGTAAGCAATGAGCAGTTCTTC	CSARQTGGKVSNEQFF
TRBV20-1	.	.	TRBJ1-5	TGCAGTGCTAGAGAGGGACATTACAATCAGCCCCAGCATTTT	CSAREGHYNQPQHF
TRBV20-1	.	few	TRBJ1-2	TGCAGTGCTAAGGCTCCGAGGACACCTCACTATGGCTACACCTTC	CSAKAPRTPHYGYTF
TRBV7-2	.	.	TRBJ2-7	TGTGCCAGCGCCCCCCGGGACATCTCCTACGAGCAGTACTTC	CASAPRDISYEQYF
TRBV6-5	.	.	TRBJ2-5	TGTGCCAGCAGTTACTCGAAAGGGAGACAAGAGACCCAGTACTTC	CASSYSKGRQETQYF
TRBV2	TRBD1	once	TRBJ1-3	TGTGCCAGCAGTCCTGACAGGGCCTCTGGAAACACCATATATTTT	CASSPDRASGNTIYF
TRBV7-2	.	.	TRBJ2-5	TGTGCCAGCAGCATCTCCCGGACTAAGGGGGGGGAGACCCAGTACTTC	CASSISRTKGGETQYF
TRBV11-2	TRBD1	once	TRBJ2-5	TGTACCAGCAGCTGGGACAGGGGGGAGACCCAGTACTTC	CTSSWDRGETQYF
TRBV6-1	TRBD1	.	TRBJ2-7	TGTGCCAGCAGCCGGAGGCTTAGCTCGGGACAGGCCCACGAGCAGTACTTC	CASSRRLSSGQAHEQYF
TRBV7-2	TRBD2	.	TRBJ2-5	TGTGCCAGCGCCCAAATGGCGGGGGGCGGTAGGGAGACCCAGTACTTC	CASAQMAGGGRETQYF